The TCR beta chain described here comes from a study of blood T cell repertoires in COVID-19. In the source study's methods: Nucleated cell counts were estimated from reference gene primer amplification. TCRdb keeps only in-frame clones here, not all; method: immunoSEQ multiplex PCR. V, J and clone size derive from that table, while D and trimming were established from the DNA sequence. The sample holds approximately 280,000 clones, nearly 90% seen once. Germline V gives CDR1 LNHDA, CDR2 SQIVND (reference sequence). V gave up 4 bases and J gave up 9 bases; unmatched junction bases: 3. This CDR3 is 13 amino acids long.

The chain couples TRBV19 to TRBJ2-1, with 10 positions matching TRBD2. Sequencing was carried out using PBMCs or T cells enriched from blood (not recorded which). The clonotype comes from a woman aged 60 to 75 who had recovered from COVID-19. DNA for the CDR3: TGTGCCAGTAGTACTAGCGGGAGAGGTGAGCAGTTCTTC. Translated: CASSTSGRGEQFF.